The subject of this entry is one T cell receptor beta chain. This clonotype was seen only a few times. No cognate antigen has been identified for it. Base qualities are not provided; no much larger clone lies one nucleotide away. Trimming takes 4 bases from V and 7 bases from J, and the germline ends sit 14 bases apart. Inclusive of the bounding cysteine and phenylalanine, the CDR3 is 13 residues long. Here the CDR3 DNA is all that survives: 39 bases in frame from base 1. Via the germline V gene (reference sequence), CDR1 is DFQATT and CDR2 SNEGSKA. The sample comes from a study of response to subunit inactivated influenza vaccine (dated by TCRdb to the late 2010s). About the study as a whole: Deep quantitative T cell receptor repertoire profiling was used in the study to track responses to a trivalent subunit inactivated influenza vaccine.

Receptor libraries were prepared by RT-PCR. Sequenced on an Illumina HiSeq 2500. TCRdb trimmed public reads at Q25 via fastp, called clones via MiXCR and kept in-frame beta chains. Here each entry gathers all rows of one CDR3 protein and keeps the most common genes and DNA. The sample table records some 600,000 distinct CDR3 sequences; 14% of these occur just once. Of the sample, 7.6% is held by the ten largest clones. Study-wide findings and limitations: The authors suggested that each seasonal influenza vaccination may recruit only a limited number of new T cells.

This chain joins TRBV20-1 to TRBJ2-1, with an unclear D gene assignment. The sequence came from a man in his fifties or sixties who received an inactivated influenza vaccine. Donor details come from another sample of the same person, matched by shared clones. Material: PBMCs from blood, obtained around 15 days before vaccination. The CDR3 protein is CSAKAPTHNEQFF. The nucleotides read TGCAGTGCTAAGGCACCTACCCATAATGAGCAGTTCTTC.